The next 3 T cell receptor beta chains were all read from a single sample in a study of shared clonotypes between healthy human individuals. Repertoires were generated with immunoSEQ multiplex PCR, while TCRdb's copy carries only in-frame clones and drops some. The table lists about 2.1 million clones, 90% to 95% of them singletons, with approximately 1.6% in the top ten. CD45RO-negative cells were positively selected for CCR7, leaving out terminally differentiated effector memory CD45RA+ cells. The source material was naive CD8+ T cells from PBMCs. The receptors come from a man between 18 and 29 years old in good health. Some clones in this sample may be carry-over from other donors' samples.

The chain joins TRBV29-1 to TRBJ2-1; 9 bases are shared with TRBD2. The CDR3 has 18 residues. Germline CDR1 is SQVTM and CDR2 is ANQGSEA. V lost 4 bases and J lost 0; bases outside the gene matches: 13. The CDR3: CSVVGLAGVRTSYNEQFF. The CDR3 bases are TGCAGCGTTGTCGGATTAGCGGGAGTCAGGACCTCCTACAATGAGCAGTTCTTC.

This clone was found a few times. For the CDR3, the DNA is TGCAGCGTTGTACCGGGACAGATGAACACTGAAGCTTTCTTT. This sequence encodes CSVVPGQMNTEAFF. V is TRBV29-1 and J is TRBJ1-1; the match to TRBD1 covers 7 bases. Germline V gene lookup returns CDR1 SQVTM and CDR2 ANQGSEA. The CDR3 sequence is 14 residues long. Trimming took 4 bases from V and 0 from J; bases not matched to a gene: 5.

This chain joins TRBV20-1 and TRBJ1-1; D remains unclear. CDR3 size: 11 residues. The germline CDR1 and CDR2 sequences are DFQATT and SNEGSKA (reference sequence). This CDR3 is CTIPLNTEAFF. As DNA, the CDR3 is TGCACCATACCCCTGAACACTGAAGCTTTCTTT.